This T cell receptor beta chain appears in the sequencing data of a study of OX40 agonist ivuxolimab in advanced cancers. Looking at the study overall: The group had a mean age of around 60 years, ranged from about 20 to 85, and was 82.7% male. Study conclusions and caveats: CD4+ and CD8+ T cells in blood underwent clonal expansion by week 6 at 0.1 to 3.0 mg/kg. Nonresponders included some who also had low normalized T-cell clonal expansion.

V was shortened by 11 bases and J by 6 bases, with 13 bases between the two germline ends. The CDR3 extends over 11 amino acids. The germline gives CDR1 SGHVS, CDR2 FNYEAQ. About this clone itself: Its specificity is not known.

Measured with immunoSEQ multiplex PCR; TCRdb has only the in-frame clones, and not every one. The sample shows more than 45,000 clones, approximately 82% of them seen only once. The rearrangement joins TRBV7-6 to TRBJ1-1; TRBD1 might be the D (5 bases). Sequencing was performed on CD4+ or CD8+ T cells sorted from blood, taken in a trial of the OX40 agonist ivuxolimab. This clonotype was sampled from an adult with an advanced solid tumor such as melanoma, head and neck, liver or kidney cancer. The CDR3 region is CAGTGSPEAFF. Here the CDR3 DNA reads TGTGCCGGGACGGGCAGTCCTGAAGCTTTCTTT.